This record looks at one T cell receptor (beta chain) sequence and its context. What it binds is unknown. CDR3 length: 19 amino acids. Looked up from germline, CDR1 is GTSNPN and CDR2 is SVGIG (reference sequence). After removal of 3 bases from V and 3 bases from J, the junction contained 12 bases not matched to a gene. The data derive from a study of graft-versus-host responses after intestinal transplantation. Generated by immunoSEQ multiplex PCR, the TCRdb table keeps only in-frame clones and is missing some. Of about 89,000 clones listed, around nine tenths are singletons. Sequencing used unstimulated CD4+ T cells sorted from spleen or lymph node cells, obtained before intestinal transplant. The source of this sequence is a human donor who received an intestinal transplant. The V gene is TRBV30, the J gene TRBJ2-6; 12 bases agree with TRBD2. The CDR3 is CAWRDPSGRASFGANVLTF. CDR3 DNA: TGTGCCTGGAGGGACCCTAGCGGGAGGGCCTCGTTTGGGGCCAACGTCCTGACTTTC.